Presented here are 22 T cell receptor beta chains from one specimen sequenced in a study of cytomegalovirus exposure and HLA in healthy donors. This PCR relied on a set of 60 Vbeta primers and 13 Jbeta primers. The data were produced by immunoSEQ multiplex PCR, yet TCRdb's version contains in-frame clones alone and is incomplete. The sample includes some 140,000 clones, around 77% of them seen just once. Input material: PBMCs. The source is a man aged 50 to 59 in good health and CMV-seronegative.

The chain has TRBV6-5 and TRBJ2-1, with 11 bases matching TRBD2. CDR1 MNHEY and CDR2 SVGAGI come from the germline V gene. The CDR3 runs 14 residues. Germline trimming cut 10 bases from V and 4 bases from J; bases unmatched to any gene: 6. CDR3 sequence (DNA): TGTGCCACCCAACTAGCGGGAGTTTACAATGAGCAGTTCTTC. It translates to CATQLAGVYNEQFF.

The rearrangement links TRBV5-1 to TRBJ1-3, with 8 bases fitting TRBD1. The CDR3 has 17 amino acids. Germline V gene sequence: CDR1 SGHRS, CDR2 YFSETQ. V lost 0 bases, J lost 0 bases, and 5 bases stayed unmatched. The CDR3 sequence is CASSLGQGASSGNTIYF. CDR3 bases: TGCGCCAGCAGCTTGGGTCAGGGGGCCAGCTCTGGAAACACCATATATTTT.

This chain joins TRBV19 and TRBJ2-1, with TRBD2 identical over 14 bases. Trimming cost V 1 base and J 10 bases; bases outside gene matches: 3. The germline V gene encodes CDR1 LNHDA and CDR2 SQIVND (reference sequence). The CDR3 loop spans 15 amino acids. The CDR3 sequence is CASSIGTSGRWEQFF. The CDR3 DNA reads as TGTGCCAGTAGTATAGGGACTAGCGGGAGGTGGGAGCAGTTCTTC.

J is TRBJ1-2 and V is TRBV5-1; D is unclear. The CDR3 loop spans 13 amino acids. V was pared by 0 bases and J by 7 bases, with 10 bases between. The germline V gene encodes CDR1 SGHRS and CDR2 YFSETQ. The DNA of the CDR3 is TGCGCCAGCAGCTTGGGAGGGCCTAGTGGCTACACCTTC. Its protein product is CASSLGGPSGYTF.

This sequence joins TRBV6-4 and TRBJ2-2, with 7 bases lining up with TRBD2. The J segment lost 5 bases and the V segment lost 3 bases, leaving 3 bases of the junction unmatched. Germline CDR1 is MRHNA and CDR2 is SNTAGT. The CDR3 is 14 residues long. DNA of the CDR3: TGTGCCAGCAGTGAGGAGGGAGGGACCGGGGAGCTGTTTTTT. The encoded protein is CASSEEGGTGELFF.

This chain connects TRBV30 to TRBJ1-6; no definite D call. The V gene lost 4 bases and the J gene lost 7 bases, with 17 bases spanning the gap. Per germline, CDR1 GTSNPN and CDR2 SVGIG (reference sequence). The CDR3 contains 15 residues. CDR3: CAWTPRGSPNSPLHF. CDR3 in DNA: TGTGCCTGGACCCCGCGAGGGTCCCCGAATTCACCCCTCCACTTT.

The rearrangement uses TRBV12-5 and TRBJ2-1; TRBD2 agrees at 7 bases. The germline CDR1 and CDR2 sequences are LGHNT and FRNRAP. V shed 6 bases and J 8 bases; nucleotides not matched to a gene: 13. The CDR3 runs 15 residues. CDR3 region: CASGRQTTSPHEQFF. CDR3 DNA: TGTGCTAGTGGCCGCCAAACGACTAGCCCGCATGAGCAGTTCTTC.

The chain joins TRBV7-9 to TRBJ1-1; 7 bases match TRBD1. Losses at the gene ends were 1 base for V and 6 bases for J; bases not matched to a gene: 2. The CDR3 runs 13 residues. CDR1 and CDR2 (germline): SEHNR, FQNEAQ (reference sequence). As DNA, the CDR3 is TGTGCCAGCAGCTTAGAAGACAGGGCTGAAGCTTTCTTT. It yields the protein CASSLEDRAEAFF.

The chain uses TRBV5-1 and TRBJ2-1; 7 positions agree with TRBD2. J lost 6 bases, V lost 0 bases, and 6 bases had no gene match. CDR3 size: 15 residues. Germline assignment: CDR1 SGHRS and CDR2 YFSETQ. Here the CDR3 reads CASSLVASGGNEQFF. The CDR3 DNA reads TGCGCCAGCAGCTTGGTGGCTAGCGGAGGCAATGAGCAGTTCTTC.

This chain joins TRBV29-1 and TRBJ2-7; 7 bases agree with TRBD2. J was trimmed by 0 bases and V by 7 bases; bases with no gene match: 6. This CDR3 has 13 residues. Germline CDR1 SQVTM, CDR2 ANQGSEA. The CDR3 sequence is CSAIAGNSYEQYF. The CDR3 nucleotides read TGCAGCGCCATAGCGGGTAACTCCTACGAGCAGTACTTC.

The chain employs TRBV28 and TRBJ2-5; TRBD1 agrees at 9 bases. After removal of 6 bases from V and 1 base from J, the junction contained 15 bases not matched to a gene. This CDR3 has 18 amino acids. Germline values: CDR1 MDHEN, CDR2 SYDVKM. The CDR3 bases are TGTGCCAGCAGACCCCGGGACAGGGAGTATAGGAGCCAAGAGACCCAGTACTTC. It specifies CASRPRDREYRSQETQYF.

A single count supports this clone. The chain carries TRBV5-1 and TRBJ2-5; 10 nucleotides match TRBD2. V was pared by 4 bases and J by 6 bases, with 9 bases of the junction left unmatched. This CDR3 is 15 amino acids long. Germline-derived CDR1 and CDR2 are SGHRS and YFSETQ. CDR3 DNA sequence: TGCGCCAGCAGCACTACTAGCGGGAAGTTAAAGACCCAGTACTTC. Translation: CASSTTSGKLKTQYF.

The genes are TRBV5-1 and TRBJ1-1; D not resolved. The CDR3 runs 12 residues. Looked up from germline, CDR1 is SGHRS and CDR2 is YFSETQ. V lost 0 bases and J 10 bases, leaving 10 bases between the germline ends. CDR3 residues: CASSLGGLGAFF. DNA of the CDR3: TGCGCCAGCAGCTTGGGCGGTCTTGGAGCTTTCTTT. The full variable domain, completed using reference TRBV5-1 and TRBJ1-1, is KAGVTQTPRYLIKTRGQQVTLSCSPISGHRSVSWYQQTPGQGLQFLFEYFSETQRNKGNFPGRFSGRQFSNSRSEMNVSTLELGDSALYLCASSLGGLGAFFGQGTRLTVV.

The chain employs TRBV9 and TRBJ2-7; 8 nucleotides line up with TRBD2. CDR1 is SGDLS and CDR2 is YYNGEE in the germline V gene. This CDR3 comprises 15 residues. Trimming cost V 4 bases and J 2 bases; bases outside gene matches: 8. This chain's CDR3 is CASSPPGGRPYEQYF. For the CDR3, the DNA is TGTGCCAGCAGCCCTCCGGGCGGGAGGCCCTACGAGCAGTACTTC.

The rearrangement joins TRBV6-6 to TRBJ2-1, with 9 nucleotides matching TRBD1. The J segment lost 9 bases and the V segment lost 3 bases, leaving 6 bases of the junction unmatched. The CDR3 is made up of 14 amino acids. CDR1 is MNHNY, CDR2 SVGAGI, per germline (reference sequence). The CDR3 DNA follows: TGTGCCAGCAGTTATGGGACAGGGTTTCGTGAGCAGTTCTTC. This encodes CASSYGTGFREQFF.

The CDR3, as DNA: TGCGCCAGCAGCCCCAGCGGACAGGACTCAGACTACGAGCAGTACTTC. It specifies CASSPSGQDSDYEQYF. The rearrangement uses TRBV4-1 and TRBJ2-7, with TRBD1 matching 7 bases. CDR1 and CDR2 from the germline V gene are MGHRA and YSYEKL. The length of the CDR3 is 16 residues. V gave up 4 bases and J gave up 3 bases; unmatched junction bases: 12.

The genes are TRBV6-6 and TRBJ2-3, with 9 nucleotides matching TRBD1. J was trimmed by 4 bases and V by 8 bases; bases with no gene match: 4. Germline-derived CDR1 and CDR2 are MNHNY and SVGAGI (reference sequence). The CDR3 totals 13 residues. CDR3 bases: TGTGCCAGCCGGACAGGGGACGCAGATACGCAGTATTTT. It specifies CASRTGDADTQYF.

This chain connects TRBV11-2 to TRBJ1-1; 7 bases line up with TRBD1. The CDR3 has 14 amino acids. V was pared by 3 bases and J by 4 bases, with 5 bases of the junction left unmatched. The germline V gene encodes CDR1 SGHAT and CDR2 FQNNGV. CDR3 coding DNA: TGTGCCAGCAGCTTCTCAGGGGGAGGCACTGAAGCTTTCTTT. Amino acid sequence: CASSFSGGGTEAFF.

The J gene is TRBJ2-6, the V gene TRBV5-4, with 8 bases fitting TRBD1. J gave up 0 bases and V 4 bases, and 6 bases lay outside the gene matches. The CDR3 extends over 17 amino acids. Germline V CDR1 and CDR2: SGHNT, YYREEE (reference sequence). The DNA of the CDR3 is TGTGCCAGCAGCCGGGACAGGCTCTACTCTGGGGCCAACGTCCTGACTTTC. It codes for CASSRDRLYSGANVLTF.

V and J are TRBV6-5 and TRBJ2-1; possible D gene TRBD2, 6 bases. Trimming stripped 5 bases from V and 0 bases from J, with 11 bases between. The germline CDR1 and CDR2 sequences are MNHEY and SVGAGI. This CDR3 has 15 residues. CDR3 in DNA: TGTGCCAGCAGTCGGAGCGGGTACTCCTACAATGAGCAGTTCTTC. Translated: CASSRSGYSYNEQFF.

V usage is TRBV7-9 and J usage is TRBJ1-5; maybe TRBD1 (6 bases). The CDR3 has 13 amino acids. Germline CDR1 is SEHNR and CDR2 is FQNEAQ (reference sequence). Trimming took 5 bases from V and 7 from J, leaving 12 bases between them. The CDR3, as DNA: TGTGCCAGCAGCCTACAGGGACAACAGCCCCAGCATTTT. Translation: CASSLQGQQPQHF.

The chain is built from TRBV18 and TRBJ2-1; 7 bases match TRBD2. The germline V gene has CDR1 KGHSH and CDR2 LQKENI. The CDR3 spans 16 residues. The junction had 9 bases not matched to a gene; V was cut back by 2 bases and J by 5 bases. The chain's CDR3 is CASSPDGGGPNNEQFF. Here the CDR3 DNA reads TGTGCCAGCTCACCAGATGGGGGAGGGCCGAACAATGAGCAGTTCTTC.